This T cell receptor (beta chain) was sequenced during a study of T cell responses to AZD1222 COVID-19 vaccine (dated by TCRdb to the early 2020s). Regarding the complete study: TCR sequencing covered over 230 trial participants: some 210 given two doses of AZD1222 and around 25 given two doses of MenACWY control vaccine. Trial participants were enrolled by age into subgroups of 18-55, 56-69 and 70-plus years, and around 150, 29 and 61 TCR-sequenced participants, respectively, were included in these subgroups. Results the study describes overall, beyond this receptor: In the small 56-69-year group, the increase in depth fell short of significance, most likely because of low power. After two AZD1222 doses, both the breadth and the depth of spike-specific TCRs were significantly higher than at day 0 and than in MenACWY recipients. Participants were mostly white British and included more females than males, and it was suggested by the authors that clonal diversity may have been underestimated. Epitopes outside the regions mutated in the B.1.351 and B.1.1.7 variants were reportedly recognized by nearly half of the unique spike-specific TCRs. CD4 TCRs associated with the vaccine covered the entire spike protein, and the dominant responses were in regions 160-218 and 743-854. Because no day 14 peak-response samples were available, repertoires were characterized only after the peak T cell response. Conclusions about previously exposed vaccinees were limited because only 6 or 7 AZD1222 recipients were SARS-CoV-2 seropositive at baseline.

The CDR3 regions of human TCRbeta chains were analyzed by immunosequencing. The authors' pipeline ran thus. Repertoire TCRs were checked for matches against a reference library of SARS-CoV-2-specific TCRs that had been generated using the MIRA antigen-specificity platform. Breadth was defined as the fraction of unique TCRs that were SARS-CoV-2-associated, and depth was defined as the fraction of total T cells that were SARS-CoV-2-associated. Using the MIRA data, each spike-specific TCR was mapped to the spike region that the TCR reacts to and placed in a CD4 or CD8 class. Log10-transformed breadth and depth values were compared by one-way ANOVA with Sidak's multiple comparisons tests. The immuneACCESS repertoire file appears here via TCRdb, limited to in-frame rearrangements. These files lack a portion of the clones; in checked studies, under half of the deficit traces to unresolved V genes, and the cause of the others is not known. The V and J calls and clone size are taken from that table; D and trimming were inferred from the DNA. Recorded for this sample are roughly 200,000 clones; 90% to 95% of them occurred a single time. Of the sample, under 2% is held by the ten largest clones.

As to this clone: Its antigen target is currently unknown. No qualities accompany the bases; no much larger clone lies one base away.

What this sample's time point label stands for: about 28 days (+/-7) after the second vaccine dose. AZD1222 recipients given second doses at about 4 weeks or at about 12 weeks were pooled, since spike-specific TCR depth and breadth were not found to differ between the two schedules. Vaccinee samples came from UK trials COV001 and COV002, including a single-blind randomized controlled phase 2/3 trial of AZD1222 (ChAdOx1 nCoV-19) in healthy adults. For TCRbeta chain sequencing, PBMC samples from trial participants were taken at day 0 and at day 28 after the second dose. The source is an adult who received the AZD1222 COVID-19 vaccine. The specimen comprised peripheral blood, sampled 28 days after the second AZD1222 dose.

The DNA sequence follows: TGTGCCAGCAGCTTGCTGCGGGCGCCGAACACCGGGGAGCTGTTTTTT. The resulting protein is CASSLLRAPNTGELFF. The chain couples TRBV7-6 to TRBJ2-2; the D gene is perhaps TRBD2, from 5 matching bases. The germline V gene gives CDR1 as SGHVS and CDR2 as FNYEAQ. CDR3 length: 16 amino acids, cysteine to phenylalanine. The kept DNA is CDR3 alone, 48 bases in frame from the first base. Between the V and J ends, shortened by 3 bases and 0 bases respectively, the junction contains 11 bases.